This T cell receptor beta chain was identified in a study of graft-versus-host responses after intestinal transplantation. Across the study: Tacrolimus and steroids were given for around 3 years to all recipients after anti-thymocyte globulin induction. Broader study findings: Some patients had graft-donor T cell macrochimerism, and their allografts showed high graft-versus-host to host-versus-graft clonal ratios. Association was observed between peak circulating GvH clone levels and early post-transplant HvG declines.

Notes on this clone: Antigen specificity is unknown.

Clones were read by immunoSEQ multiplex PCR, and TCRdb kept only the in-frame ones, dropping some. The table lists about 40,000 clones, over 85% of them singletons. CDR3 size: 13 residues. The germline V gene has CDR1 MNHEY and CDR2 SVGAGI. The trim removed 6 bases at V and 5 bases at J, leaving 4 bases unmatched. The rearrangement links TRBV6-5 to TRBJ1-3, with TRBD1 identical over 7 bases. This TCR was sampled from a human patient who received an intestinal transplant, so some T cells may come from the graft donor. Sequenced here: PBMCs, sampled roughly 110 weeks after intestinal transplantation. CDR3 in amino acids: CASRQGFRNTIYF. The CDR3 nucleotides read TGTGCCAGCAGACAGGGGTTCAGAAACACCATATATTTT.